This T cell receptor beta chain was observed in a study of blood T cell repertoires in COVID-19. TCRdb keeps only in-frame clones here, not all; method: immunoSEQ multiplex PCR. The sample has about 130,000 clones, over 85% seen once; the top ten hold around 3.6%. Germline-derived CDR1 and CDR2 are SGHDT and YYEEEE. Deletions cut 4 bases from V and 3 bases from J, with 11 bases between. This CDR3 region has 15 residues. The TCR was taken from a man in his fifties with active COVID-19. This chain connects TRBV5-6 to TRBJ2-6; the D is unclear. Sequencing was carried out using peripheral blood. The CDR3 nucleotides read TGTGCCAGCAGCCTGGTGTTCATTGGGGCCAACGTCCTGACTTTC. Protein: CASSLVFIGANVLTF.